Each of the 21 T cell receptor beta chains below was sequenced from the same sample in a study of T cells after yellow fever vaccination. Using its own MiXCR run on the 5' RACE reads, TCRdb lists one record per CDR3 protein. The sample lists 450,000 to 550,000 distinct CDR3 sequences; 21% were seen once. Source: PBMCs, taken 21 days after the first yellow fever vaccination. Source of these receptors: a man between 18 and 29 years old who received the YFV17D yellow fever vaccine.

This clonotype has only a few counts. The rearrangement uses TRBV29-1 and TRBJ1-1; no definite D call. Between the trimmed V and J ends, which lost 3 bases and 4 bases, there was a span of 12 bases. There are 13 residues in the CDR3. Germline loops: CDR1 SQVTM, CDR2 ANQGSEA. The CDR3 bases are TGCAGCGTTGATGAATCGGACGGCACTGAAGCTTTCTTT. It translates to CSVDESDGTEAFF.

The table lists this clonotype with many counts. V gene TRBV4-3 combines with J gene TRBJ2-5; the D is unclear. CDR1 and CDR2 (germline): LGHNA, YSLEER. V was shortened by 0 bases and J by 2 bases, with 10 bases between the two germline ends. This CDR3 has 15 residues. Here the CDR3 reads CASSQESARQETQYF. The CDR3, as DNA: TGCGCCAGCAGCCAAGAGTCTGCCCGGCAAGAGACCCAGTACTTC.

This chain links TRBV15 with TRBJ1-1, with a weak D call TRBD1 (5 bases). Germline V gene sequence: CDR1 LNHNV, CDR2 YYDKDF (reference sequence). The CDR3 is made up of 12 amino acids. V was shortened by 11 bases and J by 0 bases, with 10 bases between the two germline ends. The CDR3 DNA follows: TGTGCCTACCGGGGGGTGAACACTGAAGCTTTCTTT. Amino acids: CAYRGVNTEAFF.

This clonotype has a handful of counts. The rearrangement joins TRBV18 to TRBJ2-7; D gene ambiguous. The V and J ends lost 2 bases and 0 bases respectively, with 5 bases between them. Germline V lookup: CDR1 KGHSH, CDR2 LQKENI. This CDR3 is built from 13 residues. In DNA form, the CDR3 reads TGTGCCAGCTCACCAAACCACTCCTACGAGCAGTACGTC. This encodes CASSPNHSYEQYV.

V is TRBV7-2 and J is TRBJ2-7, with unresolved D. Germline values: CDR1 SGHTA, CDR2 FQGNSA. The CDR3 totals 13 residues. V dropped 0 bases and J dropped 1 base, with 4 bases sitting between them. CDR3 DNA: TGTGCCAGCAGCTTAGCGCGGTCCTACGAGCAGTACGTC. Translating gives CASSLARSYEQYV.

This clonotype was counted only a few times. The genes are TRBV4-3 and TRBJ1-1; a possible D gene is TRBD1 (5 bases). V lost 2 bases and J 6 bases, leaving 7 bases between the germline ends. The germline V gene encodes CDR1 LGHNA and CDR2 YSLEER. CDR3 size: 12 residues. CDR3 amino acids: CASSQRGAEAFF. CDR3 DNA sequence: TGCGCCAGCAGCCAACGGGGCGCTGAAGCTTTCTTT.

This clonotype was seen ten or more times. The chain has TRBV5-1 and TRBJ2-5; the D is unclear. This CDR3 has 13 amino acids. Germline V gives CDR1 SGHRS, CDR2 YFSETQ. Trimming stripped 3 bases from V and 5 bases from J, with 11 bases between. In nucleotides, the CDR3 is TGCGCCAGCAGCTGGTCCTACTGGGAGACCCAGTACTTC. This sequence encodes CASSWSYWETQYF.

This clonotype was observed a few times. The gene calls are TRBV7-9 and TRBJ1-4; no clear D. V gave up 5 bases and J gave up 4 bases, with 14 bases separating them. The CDR3 is 15 residues long. From germline, CDR1 is SEHNR and CDR2 FQNEAQ (reference sequence). CDR3 DNA: TGTGCCAGCAGCATCGAGACTGACCTTAATGAAAAACTGTTTTTT. This translates into CASSIETDLNEKLFF.

The chain uses TRBV12-3 or TRBV12-4 and TRBJ2-3, with 7 bases identical to TRBD2. This CDR3 spans 13 amino acids. V lost 10 bases, J lost 2 bases, and 6 bases stayed unmatched. Written as DNA, the CDR3 is TGTGCCACAGCGGGACTAAACACAGATACGCAGTATTTT. This encodes CATAGLNTDTQYF.

This clonotype occurred a few times. This sequence joins TRBV29-1 and TRBJ1-1; D not certain. V lost 5 bases to trimming and J lost 3 bases, with 10 bases between them. The length of the CDR3 is 12 residues. Per the germline V gene, CDR1 is SQVTM and CDR2 is ANQGSEA. Here the CDR3 reads CSVSKGDTEAFF. The CDR3 DNA follows: TGCAGCGTTTCGAAGGGTGACACTGAAGCTTTCTTT.

This clonotype was seen a handful of times. This CDR3 reads CSARDPPWSSYEQYF. The CDR3 DNA follows: TGCAGTGCTAGAGACCCGCCGTGGAGCTCCTACGAGCAGTACTTC. This sequence joins TRBV20-1 and TRBJ2-7; no firm D call. Germline CDR1 reads DFQATT; CDR2 reads SNEGSKA (reference sequence). Trimming removed 0 bases at V and 0 bases at J, with 12 bases between. CDR3 length equals 15 residues.

This clonotype was seen only a few times. This chain joins TRBV4-1 and TRBJ2-4, with D perhaps matching TRBD1 or TRBD2 (5 bases each). Germline lookup yields CDR1 MGHRA and CDR2 YSYEKL. The CDR3 is 14 residues long. V lost 4 bases and J lost 8, with 15 bases in between. As DNA, the CDR3 is TGCGCCAGCAGCCCCCCCGGGACCCGGGACATTCAGTACTTC. It translates to CASSPPGTRDIQYF.

V is TRBV4-1 and J is TRBJ2-7; the D is unclear. The CDR3 length is 15 residues. Germline CDR1 reads MGHRA; CDR2 reads YSYEKL. V lost 3 bases, J lost 3 bases, and 15 bases lay in between. The CDR3 loop reads CASSQDLRSHYEQYF. The CDR3 DNA follows: TGCGCCAGCAGCCAGGATTTACGGTCCCACTACGAGCAGTACTTC.

V is TRBV5-1 and J is TRBJ2-2; D not resolved. Germline-derived CDR1 and CDR2 are SGHRS and YFSETQ. V was shortened by 1 base and J by 5 bases, with 6 bases between the two germline ends. This CDR3 is built from 13 residues. The DNA for the CDR3 is TGCGCCAGCAGCTTGATCAGGACCGGGGAGCTGTTTTTT. It translates to CASSLIRTGELFF. Full variable domain (remainder filled in from reference TRBV5-1 and TRBJ2-2): KAGVTQTPRYLIKTRGQQVTLSCSPISGHRSVSWYQQTPGQGLQFLFEYFSETQRNKGNFPGRFSGRQFSNSRSEMNVSTLELGDSALYLCASSLIRTGELFFGEGSRLTVL.

This clonotype was observed a handful of times. This chain uses TRBV5-1 with TRBJ2-3; tentative D call: TRBD2 (5 bases). The CDR3 runs 15 residues. V lost 0 bases and J lost 4, with 12 bases in between. CDR1 and CDR2 (germline): SGHRS, YFSETQ. As DNA, the CDR3 is TGCGCCAGCAGCTTGGGACAAGCGGCCGCAGATACGCAGTATTTT. Protein: CASSLGQAAADTQYF.

The chain employs TRBV4-2 and TRBJ1-5, with D uncertain. Germline CDR1 and CDR2: LGHNA and YNFKEQ. The CDR3 runs 15 residues. The V end was cut by 5 bases, the J end by 4 bases, with 15 bases between. CDR3 bases: TGTGCCAGCAGCTACAAGGTTCAGGTAAATCAGCCCCAGCATTTT. Protein product: CASSYKVQVNQPQHF.

This clonotype was counted at least ten times. V and J are TRBV7-3 and TRBJ2-3; unclear D gene. V gave up 6 bases and J gave up 4 bases, with 8 bases separating them. The germline gives CDR1 SGHTA, CDR2 FQGTGA. The CDR3 spans 12 residues. The CDR3 sequence is CASRIAADTQYF. In nucleotides, the CDR3 is TGTGCCAGCAGGATAGCAGCAGATACGCAGTATTTT.

The rearrangement uses TRBV18 and TRBJ2-6; the D is unclear. Looked up from germline, CDR1 is KGHSH and CDR2 is LQKENI. The CDR3 has 15 residues. V lost 2 bases and J 4 bases, leaving 9 bases between the germline ends. DNA for the CDR3: TGTGCCAGCTCACCAAGCCAGTCCGGGGCCAACGTCCTGACTTTC. Residues: CASSPSQSGANVLTF.

This clonotype was picked up a small number of times. This chain joins TRBV20-1 and TRBJ1-4; 7 positions agree with TRBD1. The V gene's germline CDR1 is DFQATT and CDR2 SNEGSKA (reference sequence). J lost 5 bases, V lost 8 bases, and 8 bases had no gene match. This CDR3 is built from 13 residues. This CDR3 reads CSTLGRGNEKLFF. The CDR3 bases are TGCAGTACCTTGGGCAGGGGGAATGAAAAACTGTTTTTT.

The chain couples TRBV4-1 to TRBJ1-3, with TRBD1 as a possible D gene (5 bases). CDR3 length: 15 residues. V was shortened by 3 bases and J by 4 bases, with 13 bases between the two germline ends. CDR1 and CDR2 from the germline V gene are MGHRA and YSYEKL. CDR3 residues: CASSHVQRQGNTIYF. The CDR3 DNA sequence: TGCGCCAGCAGCCACGTTCAGAGACAGGGAAACACCATATATTTT.

This clonotype occurred a few times. This rearrangement joins TRBV10-3 to TRBJ2-2; 7 bases agree with TRBD1. There are 15 residues in the CDR3. Per germline, CDR1 ENHRY and CDR2 SYGVKD. With 4 bases clipped from V and 3 bases from J, the junction kept 5 bases outside the gene matches. CDR3 bases: TGTGCCATCAGTGGCCGGGACAGCTACACCGGGGAGCTGTTTTTT. This encodes CAISGRDSYTGELFF.